Listed below are T cell receptor beta chains from one sample, sequenced in a study of blood T cell repertoires in COVID-19. The assay was immunoSEQ multiplex PCR, and TCRdb's table has in-frame clones only and misses some. This sample has tens of thousands of clones, with more than 80% found just once. The specimen sequenced was peripheral blood. These receptors all come from a woman in her 70s with acute or convalescent COVID-19. CDR3s include the opening cysteine and the closing phenylalanine or tryptophan. Each record gives: CDR3 protein, CDR3 DNA, J gene, clone size, D gene, V gene. The D gene is left open where the match is weak. The size field is filled for only some rows; it gives once, few, many or a size class.

CASSQDPQRESTQYF TGTGCCAGCAGCCAAGATCCCCAGCGGGAGTCGACCCAGTACTTC TRBJ2-5 NA TRBD2 TRBV4-2
CASSMTGGRSGNTIYF TGCGCCAGCAGCATGACAGGGGGCCGCTCTGGAAACACCATATATTTT TRBJ1-3 once TRBD1 TRBV10-2
CASSSPTSWAYEQYF TGTGCCAGCAGTTCCCCGACTAGCTGGGCCTACGAGCAGTACTTC TRBJ2-7 NA TRBD2 TRBV27
CASSQTQGINQPQHF TGTGCCAGCAGCCAGACACAGGGGATCAATCAGCCCCAGCATTTT TRBJ1-5 NA TRBD1 TRBV3-1/TRBV3-2
CASSVGGQNTGELFF TGTGCCAGCAGCGTAGGAGGGCAGAACACCGGGGAGCTGTTTTTT TRBJ2-2 NA NA TRBV9
CASTRGGKALDGYTF TGTGCCAGTACCCGGGGAGGGAAAGCGCTGGATGGCTACACCTTC TRBJ1-2 NA NA TRBV19
CASSDQGTVYNEQFF TGTGCCAGCAGTGATCAGGGGACAGTTTACAATGAGCAGTTCTTC TRBJ2-1 NA TRBD1 TRBV6-4
CASSMGRPRDQPQHF TGTGCCAGTAGTATGGGTCGTCCGAGGGATCAGCCCCAGCATTTT TRBJ1-5 NA NA TRBV19
CASSPRANTEAFF TGTGCCAGCAGCCCGAGGGCTAACACTGAAGCTTTCTTT TRBJ1-1 NA NA TRBV5-8
CASSAFRDRDSSPLHF TGTGCCAGTAGTGCCTTCCGGGACAGGGATAGTTCACCCCTCCACTTT TRBJ1-6 NA TRBD1 TRBV19
CASSRNRESGSGYTF TGTGCCAGCAGTAGAAACAGGGAATCCGGCTCAGGCTACACCTTC TRBJ1-2 NA NA TRBV6-5
CASSLAPSSDTQYF TGCGCCAGCAGCTTGGCGCCTAGCTCAGATACGCAGTATTTT TRBJ2-3 few NA TRBV5-1
CASSFTRAYEQYF TGTGCCAGCAGCTTTACTAGAGCCTACGAGCAGTACTTC TRBJ2-7 NA NA TRBV7-9
CASSLSGGGGSAGANVLTF TGTGCCAGCAGTTTATCGGGAGGGGGTGGGAGCGCTGGGGCCAACGTCCTGACTTTC TRBJ2-6 NA NA TRBV27
CASSPHGGKTQYF TGTGCCAGCAGCCCTCACGGAGGGAAGACCCAGTACTTC TRBJ2-5 NA NA TRBV11-3
CASGSGGGETQYF TGTGCCAGCGGATCGGGAGGAGGAGAGACCCAGTACTTC TRBJ2-5 NA TRBD2 TRBV12-3/TRBV12-4
CASSLVRESDEQYF TGTGCCAGCAGCTTGGTGCGGGAGTCCGACGAGCAGTACTTC TRBJ2-7 NA TRBD2 TRBV5-4
CASSRGLAGGMEQFF TGTGCCAGCAGTCGAGGACTAGCGGGAGGAATGGAGCAGTTCTTC TRBJ2-1 NA TRBD2 TRBV6-5
CASSLGRGQGEETQYF TGTGCCAGCAGCCTAGGCCGGGGACAGGGGGAAGAGACCCAGTACTTC TRBJ2-5 few TRBD1 TRBV7-9
CSVRTGAAKNIQYF TGCAGCGTCAGGACAGGGGCAGCCAAAAACATTCAGTACTTC TRBJ2-4 few TRBD1 TRBV29-1
CASSQGYQSNQPQHF TGTGCCAGCAGCCAAGGGTACCAGAGCAATCAGCCCCAGCATTTT TRBJ1-5 once NA TRBV4-2
CASSLGFGGSDYEQYF TGTGCCAGCAGCTTAGGATTTGGCGGGAGCGACTACGAGCAGTACTTC TRBJ2-7 NA TRBD2 TRBV7-7
CATSRDDELASGYF TGTGCCACCAGCAGAGATGACGAACTAGCCTCAGGGTACTTC TRBJ2-7 NA NA TRBV15
CASSQGGASGGLGTQYF TGTGCCAGCAGCCAAGGCGGCGCTAGCGGGGGACTAGGGACCCAGTACTTC TRBJ2-5 NA TRBD2 TRBV11-2
CASSLVRDGRGEQFF TGCGCCAGCAGCTTGGTCCGGGACGGGCGGGGTGAGCAGTTCTTC TRBJ2-1 NA NA TRBV5-1
CASSTGLNYEQYF TGTGCCAGCAGCACGGGTCTAAACTACGAGCAGTACTTC TRBJ2-7 NA NA TRBV5-6
CASSARDRAHTIYF TGTGCCAGTAGTGCCCGGGACAGGGCCCACACCATATATTTT TRBJ1-3 NA TRBD1 TRBV19
CASSPLDRGGKLFF TGTGCCAGCAGCCCCTTGGACAGGGGGGGAAAACTGTTTTTT TRBJ1-4 NA TRBD1 TRBV16
CASGPPGTSSIRYNEQFF TGTGCTAGTGGTCCACCCGGGACTAGCTCCATTCGCTACAATGAGCAGTTCTTC TRBJ2-1 NA TRBD2 TRBV12-5
CASSRRGRRQETQYF TGTGCCAGCAGCCGAAGGGGGCGCAGGCAAGAGACCCAGTACTTC TRBJ2-5 NA TRBD1 TRBV5-6
CSVSQTPYEQYF TGCAGCGTTAGCCAGACTCCCTACGAGCAGTACTTC TRBJ2-7 NA NA TRBV29-1
CASSPEQGFRNIQYF TGTGCCAGCAGCCCCGAACAGGGGTTTAGAAACATTCAGTACTTC TRBJ2-4 NA TRBD1 TRBV7-9
CASSLGMAGGNTIYF TGTGCCAGCAGCTTAGGCATGGCGGGTGGAAACACCATATATTTT TRBJ1-3 NA NA TRBV11-2
CASSRSSGASSYEQYF TGTGCCAGCAGTCGTAGTAGCGGGGCCTCTTCCTACGAGCAGTACTTC TRBJ2-7 NA TRBD2 TRBV2
CASHQGGGLGYGYTF TGTGCCAGTCATCAAGGGGGGGGCCTCGGCTATGGCTACACCTTC TRBJ1-2 few NA TRBV28
CSVQTGGQPQHF TGCAGCGTTCAAACAGGGGGTCAGCCCCAGCATTTT TRBJ1-5 NA TRBD1 TRBV29-1
CASSTGAKNIQYF TGTGCCAGCAGCACAGGGGCGAAAAACATTCAGTACTTC TRBJ2-4 NA TRBD1 TRBV28
CASSWTGVNEQFF TGTGCCAGCAGCTGGACAGGGGTCAATGAGCAGTTCTTC TRBJ2-1 NA TRBD1 TRBV12-3/TRBV12-4
CASSGLYEQYF TGTGCCAGCAGTGGACTTTACGAGCAGTACTTC TRBJ2-7 few NA TRBV28
CASSFGQGINSPLHF TGTGCCAGCAGCTTCGGACAGGGAATTAATTCACCCCTCCACTTT TRBJ1-6 NA TRBD1 TRBV28
CASSPSGDNQPQHF TGTGCCAGCTCACCATCAGGGGATAATCAGCCCCAGCATTTT TRBJ1-5 NA NA TRBV18
CATSPGGINEQYF TGTGCCACCAGCCCAGGGGGGATCAACGAGCAGTACTTC TRBJ2-7 NA NA TRBV24-1
CASLARRGSNQPQHF TGTGCCAGTTTAGCCCGCAGGGGTAGCAATCAGCCCCAGCATTTT TRBJ1-5 NA NA TRBV19
CASSSLAGRGEQFF TGTGCCAGCAGTTCACTAGCGGGAAGGGGTGAGCAGTTCTTC TRBJ2-1 NA TRBD2 TRBV28
CASSPPRRGGYEQYF TGTGCCAGCAGTCCCCCCCGCAGGGGTGGCTACGAGCAGTACTTC TRBJ2-7 NA NA TRBV28
CASSDPRGLGNTIYF TGTGCCAGCAGTGACCCGAGGGGACTTGGAAACACCATATATTTT TRBJ1-3 NA NA TRBV6-4
CASSLGQGRDGYTF TGTGCCAGCAGCTTGGGGCAGGGCAGGGATGGCTACACCTTC TRBJ1-2 few NA TRBV5-4
CASSPGGGWEFF TGTGCCAGCAGCCCGGGCGGGGGTTGGGAGTTCTTC TRBJ2-1 NA TRBD2 TRBV7-2
CASSKQGLDQPQHF TGTGCCAGCAGTAAACAGGGGTTGGATCAGCCCCAGCATTTT TRBJ1-5 NA TRBD1 TRBV2